This T cell receptor beta chain was sequenced in a study of cytomegalovirus exposure and HLA in healthy donors. Sequencing was performed with immunoSEQ multiplex PCR; in TCRdb, only in-frame clones are kept and a portion is missing. The table includes roughly 62,000 clones, about 91% detected once. The sample consisted of PBMCs. This TCR derives from a woman aged 25 to 39 in good health and CMV-seronegative.

The CDR3 loop is CASRRDSNQPQHF. In nucleotides, the CDR3 is TGTGCCAGCAGGCGGGACAGCAATCAGCCCCAGCATTTT. The V gene is TRBV6-5, the J gene TRBJ1-5; perhaps TRBD1 as D (5 bases). The germline V gene has CDR1 MNHEY and CDR2 SVGAGI. CDR3 length: 13 amino acids. V gave up 6 bases and J gave up 1 base, with 7 bases separating them.